The clone carrying this T cell receptor beta chain was seen only once. The antigen is unknown. The source of the sample is a study of vaccination and CD4 T cells after COVID-19. On the study more broadly: Median time from second vaccine dose to sampling was approximately 69 days (14 to 241).

V gave up 6 bases and J gave up 7 bases, with 12 bases separating them. The length of the CDR3 is 13 residues. The Oncomine TCR Beta short-read assay sequenced DNA from cultured CD4+ T cells. One entry per CDR3 protein, called by TCRdb with MiXCR from the PCR reads. The table has approximately 9,000 distinct CDR3 sequences, approximately 48% seen once. Treatment defined: roughly 10-day PBMC culture with coronavirus spike peptide pools or control peptides (ViraFEST assay). Sequences were obtained from CD4+ T cells from blood, cultured in vitro. The J gene is TRBJ2-2, the V gene TRBV12-3 or TRBV12-4; no firm D call. The receptor's source is a human donor who had recovered from COVID-19. CDR3 loop: CASSEWEYGELFF. The CDR3 DNA sequence: TGTGCCAGCAGCGAGTGGGAATACGGGGAGCTGTTTTTT.